These T cell receptor beta chains were read from a single sample in a study of blood T cell repertoires in COVID-19. Profiled with immunoSEQ multiplex PCR; TCRdb holds only in-frame clones, not every one. Of about 290,000 clones in the sample, around four fifths were seen once. What was sequenced was peripheral blood. These receptors came from a woman aged 50 to 60 with active or convalescent COVID-19. Both conserved end residues are part of each CDR3. The D gene is left open where the match is weak. A row's size may be missing; if present it is once, few, many or a size class.

d_call j_call clone_size v_call cdr3_aa cdr3_nt
TRBD1 TRBJ2-2 once TRBV15 CATSRDRNRGLSNTGELFF TGTGCCACCAGCAGAGATCGGAACAGGGGGCTGTCGAACACCGGGGAGCTGTTTTTT
TRBD1 TRBJ1-5 . TRBV19 CASTTGTGGWSNQPQHF TGTGCCAGTACCACCGGGACAGGGGGCTGGAGCAATCAGCCCCAGCATTTT
. TRBJ2-3 . TRBV6-5 CASSSPTDTQYF TGTGCCAGCAGTAGCCCCACAGATACGCAGTATTTT
TRBD1 TRBJ1-2 . TRBV9 CASSAADRGPPHYGYTF TGTGCCAGCAGCGCAGCGGACAGGGGACCTCCCCACTATGGCTACACCTTC
. TRBJ1-5 many TRBV4-1 CASSHGGGFPQPQHF TGCGCCAGCAGCCATGGGGGGGGCTTCCCTCAGCCCCAGCATTTT
. TRBJ2-6 . TRBV24-1 CATSDLPGKAGANVLTF TGTGCCACCAGTGATTTGCCAGGGAAGGCTGGGGCCAACGTCCTGACTTTC
. TRBJ1-1 . TRBV27 CASRPVLNTEAFF TGTGCCAGCAGGCCGGTTTTGAACACTGAAGCTTTCTTT
TRBD1 TRBJ1-2 once TRBV18 CASSPRKGGSYGYTF TGTGCCAGCTCACCACGTAAAGGGGGCAGCTATGGCTACACCTTC
TRBD2 TRBJ2-7 . TRBV7-9 CASSRGTSGAYEQYF TGTGCCAGCAGCAGGGGAACTAGCGGGGCCTACGAGCAGTACTTC
TRBD2 TRBJ2-1 . TRBV7-9 CASSASGTSGSVGYNEQFF TGTGCCAGCAGCGCCTCCGGGACTAGCGGGAGTGTGGGATACAATGAGCAGTTCTTC
. TRBJ2-7 . TRBV6-1 CASSEEGGFSYEQYF TGTGCCAGCAGTGAAGAGGGCGGGTTCTCCTACGAGCAGTACTTC
. TRBJ2-7 few TRBV21-1 CASCQLGTSGVRPYEQYF TGTGCCAGTTGCCAACTTGGGACTAGCGGAGTGCGACCCTACGAGCAGTACTTC
TRBD1 TRBJ2-7 . TRBV6-5 CASSSLRTGYEQYF TGTGCCAGCAGTTCATTAAGGACAGGCTACGAGCAGTACTTC
TRBD2 TRBJ2-3 . TRBV5-5 CASSLAGTSGTDTQYF TGTGCCAGCAGCTTGGCCGGGACTAGCGGTACAGATACGCAGTATTTT
. TRBJ1-4 . TRBV14 CASSQEGTSKRATNEKLFF TGTGCCAGCAGCCAAGAGGGGACATCCAAAAGGGCAACTAATGAAAAACTGTTTTTT
TRBD1 TRBJ1-3 . TRBV12-5 CASGPGQGVGNTIYF TGTGCTAGTGGCCCGGGACAGGGCGTTGGAAACACCATATATTTT
. TRBJ2-1 . TRBV5-4 CASSLAEYRNEQFF TGTGCCAGCAGCTTGGCGGAGTACCGCAATGAGCAGTTCTTC
TRBD2 TRBJ2-3 . TRBV27 CASREGLATDTQYF TGTGCCAGCAGGGAGGGACTAGCGACAGATACGCAGTATTTT
. TRBJ1-2 . TRBV2 CASRLRGGDYGYTF TGTGCCAGCAGGCTTCGGGGGGGCGACTATGGCTACACCTTC
. TRBJ2-7 . TRBV6-5 CASNSYPGGNYEQYF TGTGCCAGCAATTCCTACCCCGGGGGTAATTACGAGCAGTACTTC
TRBD1 TRBJ1-2 . TRBV27 CASSALTGGNGYTF TGTGCCAGCAGTGCCTTGACAGGGGGTAATGGCTACACCTTC
. TRBJ1-1 . TRBV7-2 CASSPLWAGVTEAFF TGTGCCAGCAGCCCCTTATGGGCAGGGGTTACTGAAGCTTTCTTT
TRBD2 TRBJ2-3 . TRBV5-1 CASSWASGRSDTQYF TGCGCCAGCAGCTGGGCTAGCGGGAGATCAGATACGCAGTATTTT
. TRBJ1-1 . TRBV19 CATSTTQTVNTEAFF TGTGCCACCTCGACCACCCAAACAGTGAACACTGAAGCTTTCTTT
TRBD2 TRBJ2-7 few TRBV7-8 CASSLASGGYYEQYF TGTGCCAGCAGCTTAGCTAGCGGGGGATACTACGAGCAGTACTTC
TRBD2 TRBJ2-3 . TRBV11-2 CASSPIRTSGGRGTQYF TGTGCCAGCAGCCCGATCCGGACTAGCGGGGGGCGGGGGACGCAGTATTTT
. TRBJ2-4 . TRBV3-1/TRBV3-2 CASSQDTGRHNIQYF TGTGCCAGCAGCCAAGATACAGGTCGGCACAACATTCAGTACTTC
TRBD1 TRBJ1-1 . TRBV7-9 CASSHPGGSEAFF TGTGCCAGCAGCCACCCAGGGGGGTCTGAAGCTTTCTTT
. TRBJ2-7 . TRBV5-5 CASTPSEATSYEQYF TGTGCCAGCACCCCATCCGAGGCCACTTCTTACGAGCAGTACTTC
. TRBJ2-7 . TRBV6-5 CASRFNRAYEQYF TGTGCCAGCAGATTTAACAGGGCTTACGAGCAGTACTTC
. TRBJ1-2 . TRBV6-5 CASSPSPFRGGGYTF TGTGCCAGCAGTCCCTCCCCGTTCAGGGGCGGCGGCTACACCTTC
TRBD1 TRBJ1-2 once TRBV24-1 CATSDFRTGGVYGYTF TGTGCCACCAGTGATTTCCGGACAGGGGGCGTCTATGGCTACACCTTC
TRBD2 TRBJ2-2 . TRBV27 CASSTSGLNTGELFF TGTGCCAGCAGTACTAGCGGTTTGAACACCGGGGAGCTGTTTTTT
TRBD2 TRBJ2-7 . TRBV7-2 CASSLAVRGYEQYF TGTGCCAGCAGTCTAGCGGTGAGGGGCTACGAGCAGTACTTC
. TRBJ1-1 . TRBV2 CASSAEGQRDTEAFF TGTGCCAGCAGTGCGGAGGGGCAGAGGGACACTGAAGCTTTCTTT
TRBD2 TRBJ2-7 once TRBV27 CASSREGTLVQEQYF TGTGCCAGCAGTCGGGAGGGGACACTCGTTCAGGAGCAGTACTTC
TRBD1 TRBJ1-2 . TRBV2 CASRRGTANYGYTF TGTGCCAGCAGACGAGGGACAGCCAACTATGGCTACACCTTC
TRBD2 TRBJ2-1 . TRBV24-1 CATSDTSGWSSYNEQFF TGTGCCACCAGTGATACTAGCGGGTGGAGCTCCTACAATGAGCAGTTCTTC
TRBD2 TRBJ2-1 few TRBV5-6 CASSFEIAGSYEQFF TGTGCCAGCAGCTTCGAGATAGCGGGAAGCTATGAGCAGTTCTTC
TRBD2 TRBJ2-1 . TRBV7-3 CASSLGLAGINEQFF TGTGCCAGCAGCTTAGGGCTAGCGGGTATCAATGAGCAGTTCTTC
TRBD2 TRBJ2-1 . TRBV9 CASSVGGLAVYNEQFF TGTGCCAGCAGCGTAGGGGGACTAGCGGTCTACAATGAGCAGTTCTTC
TRBD1 TRBJ1-5 . TRBV2 CASGVGQGAGGNQPQHF TGTGCCAGCGGAGTAGGACAGGGGGCGGGAGGCAATCAGCCCCAGCATTTT
. TRBJ1-2 . TRBV29-1 CSVESTYGYTF TGCAGCGTTGAAAGCACCTATGGCTACACCTTC
TRBD2 TRBJ2-7 few TRBV7-2 CASSIGTSSMEQYF TGTGCCAGCAGCATCGGGACTAGTAGCATGGAGCAGTACTTC
. TRBJ2-1 . TRBV3-1/TRBV3-2 CASSPGSYNEQFF TGTGCCAGCAGCCCGGGTTCCTACAATGAGCAGTTCTTC
. TRBJ1-5 . TRBV2 CASGAGANQPQHF TGTGCCAGCGGGGCAGGGGCCAATCAGCCCCAGCATTTT
TRBD1 TRBJ2-3 . TRBV2 CASSTETGTDTQYF TGTGCCAGCAGTACAGAGACAGGGACAGATACGCAGTATTTT
TRBD1 TRBJ2-3 . TRBV9 CASSVGQGSDTQYF TGTGCCAGCAGCGTGGGACAGGGGTCAGATACGCAGTATTTT
TRBD1 TRBJ2-4 . TRBV27 CASSRTGFGFNRDIQYF TGTGCCAGCAGCAGGACAGGGTTTGGATTCAACAGGGACATTCAGTACTTC
TRBD1 TRBJ1-6 . TRBV6-2/TRBV6-3 CASSYTGTVYTLHF TGTGCCAGCAGTTACACCGGGACAGTCTACACCCTCCACTTT
TRBD1 TRBJ1-2 . TRBV12-3/TRBV12-4 CASSTRGLYGYTF TGTGCCAGCAGCACGAGGGGGCTCTATGGCTACACCTTC
TRBD2 TRBJ2-3 few TRBV19 CASSKPSGTSTDTQYF TGTGCCAGTAGTAAACCTAGCGGAACTAGCACAGATACGCAGTATTTT
. TRBJ1-2 few TRBV5-1 CASSLGPVYGYTF TGCGCCAGCAGCTTGGGGCCAGTCTATGGCTACACCTTC
TRBD2 TRBJ2-2 . TRBV10-3 CAIKESGKVTGELFF TGTGCCATCAAGGAAAGCGGGAAAGTCACCGGGGAGCTGTTTTTT
. TRBJ1-1 . TRBV27 CASSLQGARFTEAFF TGTGCCAGCAGTTTACAAGGGGCGAGGTTCACTGAAGCTTTCTTT
TRBD2 TRBJ2-1 . TRBV9 CASSVGHSGRAHEQFF TGTGCCAGCAGCGTAGGGCATAGCGGGAGGGCCCATGAGCAGTTCTTC
TRBD1 TRBJ2-7 . TRBV27 CASSIPGTGYHEQYF TGTGCCAGCAGTATACCCGGGACAGGGTACCACGAGCAGTACTTC
. TRBJ2-1 . TRBV7-9 CASSLGSNEQFF TGTGCCAGCAGCTTAGGGAGCAATGAGCAGTTCTTC
. TRBJ2-5 . TRBV20-1 CSAIGEETQYF TGCAGTGCTATAGGGGAAGAGACCCAGTACTTC